This TCR beta chain is drawn from a study of identical twins. V gave up 2 bases and J gave up 7 bases; unmatched junction bases: 4. This CDR3 is built from 13 residues. This clonotype was counted between two and nine times. Each CDR3 protein gets one entry after TCRdb re-called the 5' RACE reads with MiXCR. The data contain about 920,000 distinct CDR3 sequences, about 12% of them singletons. These data are also associated with another study on yellow fever vaccine responses in identical twins.

This clonotype was obtained from a woman between 18 and 29 years old in good health. The chain joins TRBV12-3 or TRBV12-4 to TRBJ1-2; 7 bases agree with TRBD1. The sample comprised PBMCs. Here the CDR3 reads CASSLKGAVGYTF. The DNA for the CDR3 is TGTGCCAGCAGTTTAAAGGGGGCCGTTGGCTACACCTTC.